This T cell receptor beta chain originates from a study of regulatory T cells in long-lasting Graves disease. Sample time point: newly diagnosed GD, antithyroid drugs for less than 3 months. Isolated PBMC RNA provided the starting material for the TCR library. Graves' disease was diagnosed by American Thyroid Association guidelines. With iRepertoire HTBI primers and Arm-PCR of CDR3 regions, TCR beta libraries were built. One entry per CDR3 protein results from TCRdb running MiXCR on the multiplex PCR reads. The repertoire consists of 550,000 to 650,000 distinct CDR3 sequences, with 15% to 20% occurring once and the leading ten covering around 12%. CDR3 length: 14 amino acids. Per the germline V gene, CDR1 is MNHNS and CDR2 is SASEGT. V lost 8 bases and J 0 bases, leaving 11 bases between the germline ends. In this sample, this clonotype turned up a few times. The data also belong to a second study, concerning T cells in Graves' hyperthyroidism and ophthalmopathy. That investigation notes: Researchers barred patients who had uncontrolled infection, other autoimmune disease, pregnancy or lactation. Orbital computed tomography and thyroid ultrasound, together with serum TRAb and thyroxine and clinical symptoms, were used for diagnoses. RT-PCR in the first round (using the HTBI primer set) targeted the TCR CDR3.

The specimen comprised peripheral blood mononuclear cells (PBMCs), sampled at new diagnosis, from a patient treated with antithyroid drugs. V and J are TRBV6-1 and TRBJ1-3; no clear D gene. The clonotype was recovered from a man younger than 30 with Graves disease. This CDR3 reads CASCKPFSGNTIYF. CDR3 DNA: TGTGCCAGCTGTAAGCCTTTCTCTGGAAACACCATATATTTT.